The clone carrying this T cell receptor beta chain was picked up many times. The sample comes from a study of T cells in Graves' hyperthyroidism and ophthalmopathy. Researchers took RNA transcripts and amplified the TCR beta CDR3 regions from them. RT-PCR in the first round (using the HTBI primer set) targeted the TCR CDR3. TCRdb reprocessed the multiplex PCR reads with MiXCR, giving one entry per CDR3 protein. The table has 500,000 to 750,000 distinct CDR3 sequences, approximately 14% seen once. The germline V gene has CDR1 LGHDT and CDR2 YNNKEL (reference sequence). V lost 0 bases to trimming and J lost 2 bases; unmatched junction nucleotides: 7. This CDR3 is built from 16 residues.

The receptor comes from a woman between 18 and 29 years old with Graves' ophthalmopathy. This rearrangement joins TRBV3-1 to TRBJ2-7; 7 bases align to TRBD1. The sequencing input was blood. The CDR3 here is CASSQEMTGPPYEQYF. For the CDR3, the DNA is TGTGCCAGCAGCCAAGAGATGACAGGGCCTCCCTACGAGCAGTACTTC.